This paragraph covers one T cell receptor (beta chain) sequence. Its matching antigen is unknown. CDR1 and CDR2 (germline): SQVTM, ANQGSEA. The CDR3 is made up of 13 amino acids. The V segment lost 5 bases and the J segment 5 bases; nucleotides outside the gene matches: 5. Clones were read by immunoSEQ multiplex PCR, and TCRdb kept only the in-frame ones, dropping some. Among 65,000 to 80,000 clones listed, roughly three quarters were seen once. This sample is drawn from a study of vaccination effects on CD4 cells after COVID-19. Around day 10 of culture, CD4+ T cells were separated out. This rearrangement joins TRBV29-1 to TRBJ2-1, with 8 bases matching TRBD1. The source of this sequence is a human donor who received a COVID-19 vaccine. The source was CD4+ T cells from PBMCs cultured without peptide, collected before COVID-19 vaccination. This chain's CDR3 is CSVRGTGDNEQFF. The DNA of the CDR3 is TGCAGCGTTCGCGGGACAGGCGACAATGAGCAGTTCTTC.